This entry lists 5 T cell receptor beta chains sequenced from one sample in a study of human T cells and chemical hapten exposure. MiXCR was run by TCRdb on the RACE reads, yielding one entry per CDR3 protein. Of 65,000 to 85,000 distinct CDR3 sequences in the sample, about 12% were seen once. Specified time point: patch test 1, 2 weeks after DPC sensitization. Treatment in this sample: therapeutic diphenylcyclopropenone sensitization with weekly scalp DPC. Here the sequenced sample was whole blood, taken in connection with sensitization to the hapten diphenylcyclopropenone (DPC). All receptors come from a woman aged 55 to 70 with alopecia areata. Some clones in this sample may be carry-over from other donors' samples.

This clonotype was recorded at least ten times. The chain employs TRBV2 and TRBJ2-7; 8 bases agree with TRBD2. CDR1 SNHLY and CDR2 FYNNEI come from the germline V gene. The CDR3 is 14 residues long. V dropped 6 bases and J dropped 1; count of bases not matched to a gene: 5. Here the CDR3 DNA reads TGTGCCAGCAGAGACCTAGCGGGTTCCTACGAGCAGTACTTC. The encoded protein is CASRDLAGSYEQYF.

This clonotype was counted between two and nine times. The chain uses TRBV9 and TRBJ1-1; D is undetermined. The V end lost 4 bases, the J end lost 3 bases, and 16 bases lay between the germline ends. The germline V gene has CDR1 SGDLS and CDR2 YYNGEE. This CDR3 region has 15 residues. In nucleotides, the CDR3 is TGTGCCAGCAGCAAAGGTGGAGGGTCAGACACTGAAGCTTTCTTT. The encoded protein is CASSKGGGSDTEAFF.

This clonotype was observed a few times. V gene TRBV29-1 combines with J gene TRBJ2-7, with 8 bases fitting TRBD2. J gave up 2 bases and V 1 base, and 10 bases lay outside the gene matches. Germline assignment: CDR1 SQVTM and CDR2 ANQGSEA. The CDR3 runs to 16 residues. CDR3 DNA sequence: TGCAGCGTTGAAGGCGGGGGGTTTACCCCCCCCTACGAGCAGTACTTC. Protein: CSVEGGGFTPPYEQYF.

This clonotype was counted many times. The chain employs TRBV29-1 and TRBJ2-7; D remains unclear. There are 13 residues in the CDR3. V shed 2 bases and J shed 3 bases, with 11 bases lying between them. Germline CDR1 and CDR2: SQVTM and ANQGSEA. In DNA form, the CDR3 reads TGCAGCGTTGAATATGGGGTCCGCTACGAGCAGTACTTC. Encoded protein: CSVEYGVRYEQYF.

At least ten counts were recorded for this clonotype. The chain employs TRBV9 and TRBJ2-3, with 9 bases lining up with TRBD1. Trimming removed 3 bases from V and 1 base from J; junction bases left unmatched: 9. Germline V gene data show CDR1 as SGDLS and CDR2 as YYNGEE. The CDR3 has 17 residues. The DNA for the CDR3 is TGTGCCAGCAGCGCCACAGGGGGCCACTTTGGCACAGATACGCAGTATTTT. Translating it yields CASSATGGHFGTDTQYF.